Shown below are 20 T cell receptor beta chains from a single sample sequenced in a study of T cells in Graves' hyperthyroidism and ophthalmopathy. Amplification of TCR beta CDR3 regions was performed using RNA transcripts as template. Initially, a first-round RT-PCR of the TCR CDR3 employed the HTBI primer set. A single record per CDR3 protein comes from TCRdb applying MiXCR to the multiplex PCR reads. The data contain 350,000 to 450,000 distinct CDR3 sequences, approximately 17% of them singletons. The sequencing input was blood. Receptors were obtained from a woman younger than 45 with Graves' hyperthyroidism that later progressed to Graves' ophthalmopathy.

This clonotype was seen ten or more times. The chain combines TRBV12-3 or TRBV12-4 with TRBJ2-7, with 8 bases fitting TRBD2. The CDR3 length is 13 residues. J was trimmed by 7 bases and V by 6 bases; bases with no gene match: 8. As DNA, the CDR3 is TGTGCCAGCAGAAACGGGGGGGCCGGTGAGCAGTACTTC. It yields the protein CASRNGGAGEQYF.

This clonotype was seen a few times. The chain carries TRBV5-6 and TRBJ1-1, with 8 bases identical to TRBD1. The length of the CDR3 is 15 residues. J lost 5 bases, V lost 0 bases, and 6 bases had no gene match. CDR1 and CDR2 (germline): SGHDT, YYEEEE. CDR3 DNA sequence: TGTGCCAGCAGCTTGGGGACAGGGTGGAGGACTGAAGCTTTCTTT. It specifies CASSLGTGWRTEAFF.

This clonotype was observed a few times. This chain joins TRBV28 and TRBJ1-2, with unresolved D. The CDR3 has 11 amino acids. Germline V gene sequence: CDR1 MDHEN, CDR2 SYDVKM. V lost 4 bases and J 6 bases, leaving 6 bases between the germline ends. In DNA form, the CDR3 reads TGTGCCAGCAGTTCATACAATGGCTACACCTTC. Encoded protein: CASSSYNGYTF.

This clonotype turned up a few times. The rearrangement links TRBV5-1 to TRBJ1-1; D unresolved. This CDR3 spans 16 amino acids. V dropped 4 bases and J dropped 4 bases, with 20 bases sitting between them. CDR1 and CDR2 (germline): SGHRS, YFSETQ. The CDR3 nucleotides are TGCGCCAGCAGCCCGCCCCAACGGACCTCGCCCACTGAAGCTTTCTTT. Residues: CASSPPQRTSPTEAFF. Looking up the rest from reference TRBV5-1 and TRBJ1-1 gives the full variable domain: KAGVTQTPRYLIKTRGQQVTLSCSPISGHRSVSWYQQTPGQGLQFLFEYFSETQRNKGNFPGRFSGRQFSNSRSEMNVSTLELGDSALYLCASSPPQRTSPTEAFFGQGTRLTVV.

Only a few counts were recorded for this clonotype. V and J are TRBV6-1 and TRBJ2-4; TRBD1 is a possible D gene (5 bases). V was clipped by 10 bases and J by 9 bases, with 19 bases between them. CDR1 and CDR2 (germline): MNHNS, SASEGT. This CDR3 spans 13 amino acids. Here the CDR3 reads CATTPSTVGIQYF. The CDR3 region has the DNA TGTGCCACCACCCCCTCGACAGTAGGCATTCAGTACTTC.

The chain joins TRBV6-1 to TRBJ2-6, with D unresolved. This CDR3 has 13 residues. V lost 3 bases to trimming and J lost 2 bases, with 2 bases between them. Germline CDR1 reads MNHNS; CDR2 reads SASEGT. CDR3 coding DNA: TGTGCCAGCAGTGATACTGGGGCCAACGTCCTGACTTTC. It is translated as CASSDTGANVLTF.

V is TRBV13 and J is TRBJ2-7, with 10 bases aligning to TRBD2. Germline lookup yields CDR1 PRHDT and CDR2 FYEKMQ (reference sequence). The CDR3 sequence is 13 residues long. With V trimmed by 4 bases and J by 3 bases, 0 bases remained unmatched. CDR3 coding DNA: TGTGCCAGCAGCTGGACTAGCGGCTACGAGCAGTACTTC. This translates into CASSWTSGYEQYF.

The chain combines TRBV28 with TRBJ1-1; 7 nucleotides agree with TRBD1. The CDR3 runs 13 residues. The germline V gene has CDR1 MDHEN and CDR2 SYDVKM. Losses at the gene ends were 6 bases for V and 5 bases for J; bases not matched to a gene: 6. CDR3 amino acids: CASSPQGVTEAFF. Here the CDR3 DNA reads TGTGCCAGCAGCCCCCAGGGGGTTACTGAAGCTTTCTTT.

This chain uses TRBV7-9 with TRBJ2-3; D call uncertain. V lost 5 bases and J lost 1, with 10 bases in between. The CDR3 covers 14 residues. Germline CDR1 reads SEHNR; CDR2 reads FQNEAQ (reference sequence). The CDR3 coding sequence is TGTGCCAGCAGCCCCAGCTGGGGCACAGATACGCAGTATTTT. It translates to CASSPSWGTDTQYF.

This clonotype was counted many times. CDR3 nucleotide sequence: TGTGCCAGCATCGGGACTAGCGGGAGGTCATACGAGCAGTACTTC. It is translated as CASIGTSGRSYEQYF. The chain recombines TRBV2 with TRBJ2-7; 15 positions match TRBD2. After removal of 7 bases from V and 4 bases from J, the junction contained 5 bases not matched to a gene. The CDR3 runs to 15 residues. Germline CDR1 reads SNHLY; CDR2 reads FYNNEI.

This sequence joins TRBV6-2 or TRBV6-3 and TRBJ1-4, with 8 bases lining up with TRBD1. J was trimmed by 8 bases and V by 0 bases; bases with no gene match: 5. The germline V gene encodes CDR1 MNHEY and CDR2 SVGEGT. CDR3 length: 15 amino acids. The CDR3 sequence is CASSYSQGGREKLFF. The CDR3 DNA sequence: TGTGCCAGCAGTTACTCACAGGGGGGGCGCGAAAAACTGTTTTTT.

V is TRBV2 and J is TRBJ2-7; 9 positions agree with TRBD1. Germline loops: CDR1 SNHLY, CDR2 FYNNEI. V lost 4 bases and J lost 4; bases outside the gene matches: 5. The CDR3 is made up of 14 amino acids. CDR3 residues: CASSGQGGEYEQYF. The CDR3 DNA reads TGTGCCAGCAGTGGACAGGGGGGAGAGTACGAGCAGTACTTC.

This clonotype was counted a few times. The chain recombines TRBV4-1 with TRBJ2-3, with 8 bases fitting TRBD2. The germline V gene encodes CDR1 MGHRA and CDR2 YSYEKL. This CDR3 is 15 amino acids long. The V segment lost 1 base and the J segment 3 bases; nucleotides outside the gene matches: 3. CDR3 sequence (DNA): TGCGCCAGCAGCCAAGTCGTAGCGGGAACAGATACGCAGTATTTT. It translates to CASSQVVAGTDTQYF.

This chain uses TRBV28 with TRBJ2-5, with D possibly matching TRBD2 (5 bases). Germline V lookup: CDR1 MDHEN, CDR2 SYDVKM. V lost 8 bases to trimming and J lost 0 bases, with 7 bases between them. The CDR3 runs to 12 residues. Written as DNA, the CDR3 is TGTGCCAGCTTGGACTACCAAGAGACCCAGTACTTC. Its translation is CASLDYQETQYF.

This clonotype was seen ten or more times. This chain joins TRBV7-9 and TRBJ2-1, with a possible D match to TRBD1 (6 bases). This CDR3 spans 15 amino acids. V was trimmed by 1 base and J by 7 bases, leaving 14 bases between them. Germline loops: CDR1 SEHNR, CDR2 FQNEAQ (reference sequence). The CDR3 nucleotides are TGTGCCAGCAGCTTAGTAACCCCGACAGGAAATGAGCAGTTCTTC. Protein sequence: CASSLVTPTGNEQFF.

V gene TRBV7-9 combines with J gene TRBJ2-5; D is unclear. V dropped 5 bases and J dropped 2 bases, with 12 bases sitting between them. Germline V lookup: CDR1 SEHNR, CDR2 FQNEAQ (reference sequence). The CDR3 consists of 14 residues. CDR3 nucleotide sequence: TGTGCCAGCAGCCCAAGCCCTTTTCAAGAGACCCAGTACTTC. The encoded protein is CASSPSPFQETQYF.

This chain uses TRBV6-1 with TRBJ1-2; a possible D gene is TRBD1 (5 bases). Trimming stripped 4 bases from V and 7 bases from J, with 10 bases between. CDR3 length: 12 residues. Looked up from germline, CDR1 is MNHNS and CDR2 is SASEGT. In nucleotides, the CDR3 is TGTGCCAGCAGTGTGCGGGGCACTGGCTACACCTTC. This encodes CASSVRGTGYTF.

This clonotype has at least ten counts. The rearrangement joins TRBV28 to TRBJ1-5; TRBD1 matches at 7 bases. The junction had 10 bases not matched to a gene; V was cut back by 4 bases and J by 4 bases. CDR3 length: 16 residues. Germline CDR1 reads MDHEN; CDR2 reads SYDVKM. In nucleotides, the CDR3 is TGTGCCAGCAGTTCCAGACAGGGATGGGGGAATCAGCCCCAGCATTTT. It yields the protein CASSSRQGWGNQPQHF.

This clonotype showed up many times. The rearrangement joins TRBV3-1 to TRBJ1-5; a possible D gene is TRBD1 (5 bases). The CDR3 is made up of 12 amino acids. Trimming took 1 base from V and 7 from J, leaving 5 bases between them. Germline V lookup: CDR1 LGHDT, CDR2 YNNKEL (reference sequence). The CDR3 DNA sequence: TGTGCCAGCAGCCAAGGGGGCCAGCCCCAGCATTTT. This translates into CASSQGGQPQHF. Based on the CDR3 plus reference TRBV3-1 and TRBJ1-5, the full variable domain is DTAVSQTPKYLVTQMGNDKSIKCEQNLGHDTMYWYKQDSKKFLKIMFSYNNKELIINETVPNRFSPKSPDKAHLNLHINSLELGDSAVYFCASSQGGQPQHFGDGTRLSIL.

This clonotype showed up many times. The chain combines TRBV27 with TRBJ2-7, with D tentatively TRBD1 (6 bases). Per the germline V gene, CDR1 is MNHEY and CDR2 is SMNVEV (reference sequence). The V gene lost 5 bases and the J gene lost 5 bases, with 19 bases spanning the gap. The CDR3 has 15 residues. In nucleotides, the CDR3 is TGTGCCAGCAGTCCAACAGGGCCTAGGGCTAACGAGCAGTACTTC. Translating it yields CASSPTGPRANEQYF.